The entry below describes one T cell receptor (beta chain). The sample belongs to a study of blood T cell repertoires in COVID-19. At the level of the study: Specimens from acute and convalescent COVID-19 originated in the United States, Italy and Spain. The analysed material was cDNA or gDNA that came from T cells, B-cell-depleted T cells, or PBMCs.

The CDR3 is made up of 16 amino acids. Germline V gene sequence: CDR1 ENHRY, CDR2 SYGVKD. With 3 bases clipped from V and 0 bases from J, the junction kept 5 bases outside the gene matches. In the original analysis: Reference gene primer amplification gave estimated nucleated cell counts. The protocol was immunoSEQ multiplex PCR, while the TCRdb copy is restricted to in-frame clones and leaves out a portion. V, J and clone size derive from that table, while D and trimming were established from the DNA sequence. This sample has about 55,000 clones; around 80% occur once, and the top ten carry 11% to 15%.

The chain links TRBV10-3 to TRBJ2-4, with 7 bases that match TRBD1. The specimen was peripheral blood. This TCR came from a human donor in a cohort sampled during active COVID-19. CDR3 sequence reads: CAISDIGGAAKNIQYF. For the CDR3, the DNA is TGTGCCATCAGTGATATAGGGGGCGCAGCCAAAAACATTCAGTACTTC.